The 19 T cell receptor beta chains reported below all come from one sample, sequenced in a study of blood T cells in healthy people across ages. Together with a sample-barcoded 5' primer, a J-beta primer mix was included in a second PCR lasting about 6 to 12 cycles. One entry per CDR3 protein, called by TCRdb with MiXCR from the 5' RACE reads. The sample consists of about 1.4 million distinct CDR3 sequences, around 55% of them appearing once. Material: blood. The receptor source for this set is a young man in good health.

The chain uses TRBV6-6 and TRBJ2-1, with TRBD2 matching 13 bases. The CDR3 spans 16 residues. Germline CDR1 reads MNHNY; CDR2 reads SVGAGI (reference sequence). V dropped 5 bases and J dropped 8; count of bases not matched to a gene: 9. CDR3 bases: TGTGCCAGCAGTCCTTCCGGGACTAGCGGGGTCTATGAGCAGTTCTTC. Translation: CASSPSGTSGVYEQFF.

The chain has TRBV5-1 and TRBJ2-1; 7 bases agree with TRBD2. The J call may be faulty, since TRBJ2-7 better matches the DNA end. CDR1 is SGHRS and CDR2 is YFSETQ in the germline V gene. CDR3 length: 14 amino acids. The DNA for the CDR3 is TGCGCCAGCAGCTCGGGACTAACGGGCTACGAGCAGTACTTC. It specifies CASSSGLTGYEQYF.

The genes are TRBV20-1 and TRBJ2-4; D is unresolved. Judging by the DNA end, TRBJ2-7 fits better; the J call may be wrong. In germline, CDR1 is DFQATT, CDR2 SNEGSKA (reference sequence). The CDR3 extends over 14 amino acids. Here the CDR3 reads CSARATKQTYEQYF. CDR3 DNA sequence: TGCAGTGCTAGAGCCACGAAACAGACCTACGAGCAGTACTTC.

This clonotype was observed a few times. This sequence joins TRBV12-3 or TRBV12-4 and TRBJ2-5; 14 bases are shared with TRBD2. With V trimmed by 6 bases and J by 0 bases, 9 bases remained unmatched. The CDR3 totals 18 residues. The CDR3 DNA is TGTGCCAGCAGAAGACTAGCGGGGGGGCCCAAGTACCAAGAGACCCAGTACTTC. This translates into CASRRLAGGPKYQETQYF.

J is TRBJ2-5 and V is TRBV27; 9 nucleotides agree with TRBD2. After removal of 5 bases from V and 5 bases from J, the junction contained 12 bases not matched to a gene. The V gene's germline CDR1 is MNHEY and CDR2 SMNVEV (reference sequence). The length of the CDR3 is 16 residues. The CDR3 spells CASSPRTSVGGETQYF. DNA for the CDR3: TGTGCCAGCAGTCCCCGGACTAGCGTGGGAGGGGAGACCCAGTACTTC.

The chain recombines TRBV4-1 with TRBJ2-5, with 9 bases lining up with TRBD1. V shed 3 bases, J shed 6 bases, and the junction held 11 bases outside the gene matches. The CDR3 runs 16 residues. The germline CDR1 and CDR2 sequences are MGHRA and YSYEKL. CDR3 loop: CASSQVGGTGSQTQYF. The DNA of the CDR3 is TGCGCCAGCAGCCAGGTCGGGGGGACAGGGAGTCAGACCCAGTACTTC.

CDR3 protein: CATKSLSAQNTEAFF. DNA of the CDR3: TGTGCCACCAAGTCCTTAAGCGCCCAGAACACTGAAGCTTTCTTT. V gene TRBV2 combines with J gene TRBJ1-1; no firm D call. V was trimmed by 10 bases and J by 1 base, leaving 19 bases between them. Germline CDR1 SNHLY, CDR2 FYNNEI. This CDR3 is built from 15 residues.

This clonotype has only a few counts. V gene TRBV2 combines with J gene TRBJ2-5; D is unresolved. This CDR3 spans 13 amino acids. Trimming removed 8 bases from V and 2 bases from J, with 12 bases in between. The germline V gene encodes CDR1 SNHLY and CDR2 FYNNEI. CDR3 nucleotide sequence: TGTGCCAGCGGTTGGGCCACTCAAGAGACCCAGTACTTC. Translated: CASGWATQETQYF.

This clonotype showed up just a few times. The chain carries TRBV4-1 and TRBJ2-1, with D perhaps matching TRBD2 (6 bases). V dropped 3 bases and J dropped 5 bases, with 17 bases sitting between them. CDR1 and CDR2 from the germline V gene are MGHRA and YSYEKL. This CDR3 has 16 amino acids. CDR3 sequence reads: CASSHPWGRSNNEQFF. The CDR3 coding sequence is TGCGCCAGCAGCCACCCGTGGGGGAGGTCAAACAATGAGCAGTTCTTC.

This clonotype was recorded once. The CDR3 DNA follows: TGTGCCAGCAGTTTGAGCGGGGAACCAGATACGCAGTATTTT. Residues: CASSLSGEPDTQYF. V usage is TRBV27 and J usage is TRBJ2-3; 7 nucleotides line up with TRBD2. CDR1 is MNHEY, CDR2 SMNVEV, per germline (reference sequence). CDR3 length: 14 residues. Trimming cost V 3 bases and J 4 bases; bases outside gene matches: 4.

In nucleotides, the CDR3 is TGTGCCAGCAGTGAGTTTGCGGGTATGAACACTGAAGCTTTCTTT. It codes for CASSEFAGMNTEAFF. The chain is built from TRBV25-1 and TRBJ1-1, with D hard to call. The CDR3 sequence is 15 residues long. CDR1 and CDR2 (germline): MGHDK, SYGVNS. V gave up 3 bases and J gave up 0 bases, with 11 bases separating them.

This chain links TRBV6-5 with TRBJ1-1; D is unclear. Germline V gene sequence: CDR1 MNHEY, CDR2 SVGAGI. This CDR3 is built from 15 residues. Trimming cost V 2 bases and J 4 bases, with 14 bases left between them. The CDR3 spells CASSYTELISTEAFF. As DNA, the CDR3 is TGTGCCAGCAGTTACACAGAATTGATTTCCACTGAAGCTTTCTTT.

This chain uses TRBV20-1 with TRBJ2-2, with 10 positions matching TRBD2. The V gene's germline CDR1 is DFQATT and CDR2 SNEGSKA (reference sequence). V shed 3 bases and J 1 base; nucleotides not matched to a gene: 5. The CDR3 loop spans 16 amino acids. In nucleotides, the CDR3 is TGCAGTGCTAGGGCGAGGACTAGCGGGAACACCGGGGAGCTGTTTTTT. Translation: CSARARTSGNTGELFF.

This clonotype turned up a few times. The CDR3 is CASSYGINQPQHF. The CDR3, as DNA: TGTGCCAGCAGTTACGGGATCAATCAGCCCCAGCATTTT. This sequence joins TRBV6-5 and TRBJ1-5; D is uncertain. Trimming pared 2 bases from V and 3 bases from J, leaving 5 bases between. This CDR3 region has 13 residues. Germline CDR1 is MNHEY and CDR2 is SVGAGI.

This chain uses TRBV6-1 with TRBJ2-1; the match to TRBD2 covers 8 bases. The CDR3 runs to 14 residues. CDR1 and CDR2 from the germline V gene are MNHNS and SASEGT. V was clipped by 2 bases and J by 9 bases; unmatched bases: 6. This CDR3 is CASSEIAGYAEQFF. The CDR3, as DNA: TGTGCCAGCAGTGAAATAGCGGGATACGCTGAGCAGTTCTTC.

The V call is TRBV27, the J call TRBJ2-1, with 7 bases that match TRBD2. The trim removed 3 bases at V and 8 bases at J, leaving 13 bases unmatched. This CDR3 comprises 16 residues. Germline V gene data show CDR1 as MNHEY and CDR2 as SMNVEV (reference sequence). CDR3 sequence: CASSLGVGTSVDEQFF. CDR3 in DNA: TGTGCCAGCAGTTTGGGAGTGGGAACTAGCGTCGATGAGCAGTTCTTC.

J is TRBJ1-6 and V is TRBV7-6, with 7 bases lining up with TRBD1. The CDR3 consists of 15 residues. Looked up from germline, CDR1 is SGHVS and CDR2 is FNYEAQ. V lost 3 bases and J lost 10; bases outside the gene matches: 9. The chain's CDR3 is CASSLRQGLESPLHF. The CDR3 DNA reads TGTGCCAGCAGCTTGAGACAGGGACTGGAGTCACCCCTCCACTTT. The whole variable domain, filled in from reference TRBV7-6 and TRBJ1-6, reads GAGVSQSPRYKVTKRGQDVALRCDPISGHVSLYWYRQALGQGPEFLTYFNYEAQQDKSGLPNDRFSAERPEGSISTLTIQRTEQRDSAMYRCASSLRQGLESPLHFGNGTRLTVT.

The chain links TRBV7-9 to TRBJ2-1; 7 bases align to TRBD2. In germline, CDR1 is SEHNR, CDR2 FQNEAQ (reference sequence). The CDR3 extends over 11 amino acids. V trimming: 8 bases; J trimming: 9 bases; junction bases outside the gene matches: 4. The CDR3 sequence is CASPAGFEQFF. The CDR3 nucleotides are TGTGCCAGCCCAGCGGGGTTTGAGCAGTTCTTC.

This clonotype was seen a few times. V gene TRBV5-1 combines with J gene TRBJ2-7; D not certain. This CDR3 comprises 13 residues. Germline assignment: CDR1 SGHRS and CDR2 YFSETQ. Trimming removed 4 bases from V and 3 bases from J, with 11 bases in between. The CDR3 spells CASSPVPNYEQYF. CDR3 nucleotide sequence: TGCGCCAGCAGCCCCGTACCCAACTACGAGCAGTACTTC.